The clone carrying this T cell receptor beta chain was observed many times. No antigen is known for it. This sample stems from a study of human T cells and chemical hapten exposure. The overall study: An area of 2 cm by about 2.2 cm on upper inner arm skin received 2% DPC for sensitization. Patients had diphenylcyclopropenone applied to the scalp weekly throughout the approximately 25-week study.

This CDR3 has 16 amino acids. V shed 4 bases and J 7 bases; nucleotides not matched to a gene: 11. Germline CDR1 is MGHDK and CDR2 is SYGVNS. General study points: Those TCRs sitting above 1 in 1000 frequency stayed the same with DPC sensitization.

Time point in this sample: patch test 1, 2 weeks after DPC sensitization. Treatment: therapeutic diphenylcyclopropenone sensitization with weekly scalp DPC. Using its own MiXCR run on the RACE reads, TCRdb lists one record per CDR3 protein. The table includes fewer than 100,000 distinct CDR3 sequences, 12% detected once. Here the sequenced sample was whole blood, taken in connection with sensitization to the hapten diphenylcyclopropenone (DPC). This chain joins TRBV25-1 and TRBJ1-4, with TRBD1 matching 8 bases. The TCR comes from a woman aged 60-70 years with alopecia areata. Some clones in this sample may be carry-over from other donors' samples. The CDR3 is CASSVGNRGGSEKLFF. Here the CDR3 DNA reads TGTGCCAGCAGTGTTGGGAACAGGGGGGGTTCTGAAAAACTGTTTTTT.